The 2 T cell receptor beta chains in this list originate from one sample, sequenced in a study of cytomegalovirus exposure and HLA in healthy donors. 13 Jbeta primers and 60 Vbeta primers were used for the PCR. The data were produced by immunoSEQ multiplex PCR, yet TCRdb's version contains in-frame clones alone and is incomplete. Here the sample spans more than 85,000 clones, roughly 80% being singletons. Sequencing was carried out using PBMCs. The source is a woman in her twenties or thirties in good health and CMV-seronegative.

The chain joins TRBV4-1 to TRBJ2-1, with TRBD2 matching over 14 bases. V lost 5 bases to trimming and J lost 7 bases; unmatched junction nucleotides: 7. The CDR3 has 16 amino acids. Looked up from germline, CDR1 is MGHRA and CDR2 is YSYEKL. The CDR3 loop is CASSSRLAGGPNEQFF. The CDR3 bases are TGCGCCAGCAGCTCCCGACTAGCGGGGGGGCCTAATGAGCAGTTCTTC.

The chain carries TRBV5-1 and TRBJ2-3, with TRBD1 identical over 7 bases. This CDR3 contains 16 residues. J was trimmed by 2 bases and V by 4 bases; bases with no gene match: 10. Per germline, CDR1 SGHRS and CDR2 YFSETQ. CDR3 nucleotide sequence: TGCGCCAGCAGCCCCCCCTCGGGGACAGTCACAGATACGCAGTATTTT. Its protein product is CASSPPSGTVTDTQYF.